This TCR beta chain was profiled in a study of control samples from healthy donors and cancer patients. Generated by immunoSEQ multiplex PCR, the TCRdb table keeps only in-frame clones and is missing some. The sample holds roughly 120,000 clones; about 87% are singletons and the top ten take about an eighth. The CDR3 extends over 16 amino acids. CDR1 ENHRY and CDR2 SYGVKD come from the germline V gene. V shed 0 bases and J shed 4 bases, with 15 bases lying between them. This sequence was found in a young man in good health. The V call is TRBV10-3, the J call TRBJ1-2; possible D gene TRBD1, 6 bases. The sample taken for sequencing was blood. The CDR3 sequence: CAISESYGQSLYGYTF. In DNA, the CDR3 is TGTGCCATCAGTGAGTCTTACGGACAGTCCCTCTATGGCTACACCTTC.